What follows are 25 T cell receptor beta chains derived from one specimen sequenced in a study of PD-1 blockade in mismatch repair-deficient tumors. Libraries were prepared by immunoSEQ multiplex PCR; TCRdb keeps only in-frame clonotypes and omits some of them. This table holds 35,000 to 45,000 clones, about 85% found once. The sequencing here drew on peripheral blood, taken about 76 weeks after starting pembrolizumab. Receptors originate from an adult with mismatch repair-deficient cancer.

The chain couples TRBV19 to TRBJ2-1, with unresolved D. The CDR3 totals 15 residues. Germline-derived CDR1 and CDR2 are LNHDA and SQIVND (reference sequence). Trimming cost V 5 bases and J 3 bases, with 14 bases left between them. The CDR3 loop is CASSPGQELYNEQFF. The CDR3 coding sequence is TGTGCCAGTAGTCCCGGGCAGGAGCTCTACAATGAGCAGTTCTTC.

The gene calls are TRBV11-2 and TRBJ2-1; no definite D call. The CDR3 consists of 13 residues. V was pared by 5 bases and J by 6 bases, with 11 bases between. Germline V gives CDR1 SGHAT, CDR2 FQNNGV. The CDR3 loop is CASSPLPLNEQFF. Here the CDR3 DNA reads TGTGCCAGCAGCCCCCTCCCACTCAATGAGCAGTTCTTC. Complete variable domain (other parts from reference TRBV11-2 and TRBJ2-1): EAGVAQSPRYKIIEKRQSVAFWCNPISGHATLYWYQQILGQGPKLLIQFQNNGVVDDSQLPKDRFSAERLKGVDSTLKIQPAKLEDSAVYLCASSPLPLNEQFFGPGTRLTVL.

The CDR3 region has the DNA TGTGCCAGCTGGGCGCGGGGGGTGAGTGGTCGAGCTTTCTTT. Protein: CASWARGVSGRAFF. The V call is TRBV28, the J call TRBJ1-1; possible D gene TRBD1, 5 bases. The V end lost 8 bases, the J end lost 10 bases, and 23 bases lay between the germline ends. The CDR3 totals 14 residues. CDR1 MDHEN and CDR2 SYDVKM come from the germline V gene.

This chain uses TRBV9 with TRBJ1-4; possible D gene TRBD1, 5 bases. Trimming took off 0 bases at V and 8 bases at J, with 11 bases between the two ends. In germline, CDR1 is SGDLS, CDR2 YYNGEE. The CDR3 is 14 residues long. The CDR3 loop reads CASSVGGVREKLFF. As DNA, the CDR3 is TGTGCCAGCAGCGTAGGGGGGGTTAGAGAAAAACTGTTTTTT.

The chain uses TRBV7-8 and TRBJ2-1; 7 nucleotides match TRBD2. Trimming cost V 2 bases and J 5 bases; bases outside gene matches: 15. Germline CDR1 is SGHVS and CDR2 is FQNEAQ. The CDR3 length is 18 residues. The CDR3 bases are TGTGCCAGCAGCTTAACGTCAAGGTTAGGAGCGGGGAACAATGAGCAGTTCTTC. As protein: CASSLTSRLGAGNNEQFF.

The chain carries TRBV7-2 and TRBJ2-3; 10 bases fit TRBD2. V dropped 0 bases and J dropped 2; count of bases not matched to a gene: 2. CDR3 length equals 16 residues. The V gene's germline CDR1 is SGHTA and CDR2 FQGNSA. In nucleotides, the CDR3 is TGTGCCAGCAGCTTAGCGCTAGCGGGAGCCACAGATACGCAGTATTTT. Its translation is CASSLALAGATDTQYF.

The CDR3: CASRLAGGTDTQYF. The CDR3 DNA sequence: TGTGCCAGCCGGCTAGCGGGAGGCACAGATACGCAGTATTTT. The rearrangement joins TRBV6-5 to TRBJ2-3; TRBD2 agrees at 10 bases. Trimming cost V 8 bases and J 1 base; bases outside gene matches: 3. CDR1 is MNHEY and CDR2 is SVGAGI in the germline V gene. The CDR3 contains 14 residues.

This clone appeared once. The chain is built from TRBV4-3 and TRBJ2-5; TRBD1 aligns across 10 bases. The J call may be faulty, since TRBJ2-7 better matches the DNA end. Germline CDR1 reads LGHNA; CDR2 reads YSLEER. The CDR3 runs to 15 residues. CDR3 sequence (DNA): TGCGCCAGCAGCTATTCCGGGACAGGGGAATACGAGCAGTACTTC. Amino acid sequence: CASSYSGTGEYEQYF.

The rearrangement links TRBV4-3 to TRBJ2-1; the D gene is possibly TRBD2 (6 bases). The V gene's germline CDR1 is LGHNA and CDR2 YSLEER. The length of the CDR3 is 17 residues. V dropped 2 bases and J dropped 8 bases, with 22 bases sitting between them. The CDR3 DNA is TGCGCCAGCAGCCAATTTGTGGCGGGGTGGCTGGCGGATGAGCAGTTCTTC. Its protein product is CASSQFVAGWLADEQFF.

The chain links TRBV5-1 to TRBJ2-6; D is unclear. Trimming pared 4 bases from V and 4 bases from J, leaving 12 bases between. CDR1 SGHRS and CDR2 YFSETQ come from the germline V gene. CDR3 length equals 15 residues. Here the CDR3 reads CASSVLSVGANVLTF. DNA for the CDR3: TGCGCCAGCAGCGTTCTATCCGTCGGGGCCAACGTCCTGACTTTC.

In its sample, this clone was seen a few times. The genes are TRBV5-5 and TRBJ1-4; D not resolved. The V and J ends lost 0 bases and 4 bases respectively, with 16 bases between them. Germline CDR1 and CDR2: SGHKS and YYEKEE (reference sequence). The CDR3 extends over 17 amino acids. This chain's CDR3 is CASSLDLGLRGNEKLFF. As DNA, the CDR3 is TGTGCCAGCAGCTTGGACCTAGGGCTGCGGGGTAATGAAAAACTGTTTTTT.

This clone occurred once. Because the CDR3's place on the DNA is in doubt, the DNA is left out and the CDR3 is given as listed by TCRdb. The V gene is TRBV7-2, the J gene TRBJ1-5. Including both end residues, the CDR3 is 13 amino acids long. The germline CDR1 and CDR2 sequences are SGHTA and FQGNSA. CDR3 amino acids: CASSTSRDQPQHF.

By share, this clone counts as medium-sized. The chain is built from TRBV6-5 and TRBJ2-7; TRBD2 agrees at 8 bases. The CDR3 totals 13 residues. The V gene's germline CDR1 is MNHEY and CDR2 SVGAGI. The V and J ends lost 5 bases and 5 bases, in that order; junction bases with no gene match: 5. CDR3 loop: CASSPLAGNEQYF. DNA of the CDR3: TGTGCCAGCAGTCCCTTAGCGGGAAACGAGCAGTACTTC.

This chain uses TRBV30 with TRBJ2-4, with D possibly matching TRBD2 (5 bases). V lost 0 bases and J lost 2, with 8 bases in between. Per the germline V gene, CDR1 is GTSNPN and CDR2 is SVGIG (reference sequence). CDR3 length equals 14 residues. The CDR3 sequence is CAWSVRGTKNIQYF. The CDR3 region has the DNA TGTGCCTGGAGTGTACGGGGTACCAAAAACATTCAGTACTTC.

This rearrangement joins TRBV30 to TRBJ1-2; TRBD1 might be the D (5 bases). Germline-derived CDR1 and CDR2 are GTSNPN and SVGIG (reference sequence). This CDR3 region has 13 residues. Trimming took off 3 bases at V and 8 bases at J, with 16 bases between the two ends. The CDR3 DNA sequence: TGTGCCTGGAGGGGGGGGGATTTGACAGGCTACACCTTC. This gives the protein CAWRGGDLTGYTF.

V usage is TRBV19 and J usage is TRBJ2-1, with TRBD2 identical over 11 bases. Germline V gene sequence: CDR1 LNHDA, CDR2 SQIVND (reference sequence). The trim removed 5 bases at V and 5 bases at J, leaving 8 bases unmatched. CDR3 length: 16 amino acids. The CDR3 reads CASSRLTSGTNNEQFF. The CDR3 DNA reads TGTGCCAGTAGTCGCTTGACTAGCGGGACAAACAATGAGCAGTTCTTC. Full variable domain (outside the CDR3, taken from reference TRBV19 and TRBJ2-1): DGGITQSPKYLFRKEGQNVTLSCEQNLNHDAMYWYRQDPGQGLRLIYYSQIVNDFQKGDIAEGYSVSREKKESFPLTVTSAQKNPTAFYLCASSRLTSGTNNEQFFGPGTRLTVL.

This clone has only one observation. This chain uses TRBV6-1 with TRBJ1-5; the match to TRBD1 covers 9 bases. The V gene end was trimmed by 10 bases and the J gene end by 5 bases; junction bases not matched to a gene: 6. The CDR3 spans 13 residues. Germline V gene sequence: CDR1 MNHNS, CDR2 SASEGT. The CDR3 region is CATGTGKDQPQHF. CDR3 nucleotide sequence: TGTGCCACCGGGACAGGGAAAGATCAGCCCCAGCATTTT.

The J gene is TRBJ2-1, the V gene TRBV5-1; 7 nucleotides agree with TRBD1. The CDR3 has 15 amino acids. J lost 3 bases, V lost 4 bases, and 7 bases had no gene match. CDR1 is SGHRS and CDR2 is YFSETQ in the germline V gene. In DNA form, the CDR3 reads TGCGCCAGCAGCCCGCAGGGGGATTTCTACAATGAGCAGTTCTTC. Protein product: CASSPQGDFYNEQFF.

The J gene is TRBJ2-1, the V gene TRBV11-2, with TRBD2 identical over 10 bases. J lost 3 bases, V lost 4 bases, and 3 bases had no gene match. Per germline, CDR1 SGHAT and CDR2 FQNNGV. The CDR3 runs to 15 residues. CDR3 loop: CASSSLAGDYNEQFF. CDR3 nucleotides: TGTGCCAGCAGCTCTCTAGCGGGGGACTACAATGAGCAGTTCTTC.

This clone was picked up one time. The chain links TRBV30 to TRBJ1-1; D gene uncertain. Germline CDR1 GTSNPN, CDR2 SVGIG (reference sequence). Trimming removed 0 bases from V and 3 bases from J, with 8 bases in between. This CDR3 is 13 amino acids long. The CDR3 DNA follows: TGTGCCTGGAGTGTAGGTAGGGACACTGAAGCTTTCTTT. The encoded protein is CAWSVGRDTEAFF.

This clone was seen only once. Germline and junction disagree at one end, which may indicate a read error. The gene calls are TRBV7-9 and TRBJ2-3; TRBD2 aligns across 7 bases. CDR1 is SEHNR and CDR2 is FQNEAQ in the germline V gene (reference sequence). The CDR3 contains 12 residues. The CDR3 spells CASSANIGAGDF. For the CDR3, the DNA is TGTGCCAGCAGCGCGAATATTGGGGCGGGGGATTTT.

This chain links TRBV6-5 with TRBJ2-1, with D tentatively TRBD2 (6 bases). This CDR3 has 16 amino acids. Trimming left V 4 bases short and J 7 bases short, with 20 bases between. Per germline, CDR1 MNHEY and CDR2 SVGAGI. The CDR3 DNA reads TGTGCCAGCAGTTTTCAAATCGGGAGAGGGTGGAATGAGCAGTTCTTC. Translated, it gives CASSFQIGRGWNEQFF.

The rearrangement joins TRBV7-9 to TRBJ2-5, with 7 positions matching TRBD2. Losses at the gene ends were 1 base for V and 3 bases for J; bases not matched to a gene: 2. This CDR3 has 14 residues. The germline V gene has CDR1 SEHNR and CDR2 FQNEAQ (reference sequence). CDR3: CASSLGGRKETQYF. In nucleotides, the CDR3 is TGTGCCAGCAGCTTAGGCGGGAGAAAAGAGACCCAGTACTTC.

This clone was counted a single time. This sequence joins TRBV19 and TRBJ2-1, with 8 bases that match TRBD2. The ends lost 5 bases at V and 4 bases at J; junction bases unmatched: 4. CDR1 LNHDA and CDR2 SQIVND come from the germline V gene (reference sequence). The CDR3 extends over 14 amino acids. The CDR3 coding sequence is TGTGCCAGTAGTCGGGCTAGCGGGTACAATGAGCAGTTCTTC. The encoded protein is CASSRASGYNEQFF.

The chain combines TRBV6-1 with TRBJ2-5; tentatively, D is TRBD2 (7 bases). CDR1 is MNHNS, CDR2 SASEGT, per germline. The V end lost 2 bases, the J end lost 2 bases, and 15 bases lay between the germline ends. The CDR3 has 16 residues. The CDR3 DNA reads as TGTGCCAGCAGTGAATGGGGTGGGGGGGCTCAAGAGACCCAGTACTTC. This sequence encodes CASSEWGGGAQETQYF.